This TCR beta chain was sequenced in a study of blood T cell repertoires in COVID-19 (dated by TCRdb to the early 2020s). Broadly, across the study: Collaborator samples came from the United States, Italy and Spain and covered acute and convalescent phases of COVID-19. The material from the prospective study consisted of cDNA or gDNA derived from T cells, B-cell-depleted T cells, or PBMCs. Subjects who had been exposed to COVID-19, were actively infected with it, or had recovered from it provided the deeply sampled blood TCRbeta repertoires that made up the dataset. Samples were obtained from the ongoing ImmuneRACE study (first 160 participants) and from some 1,200 subjects provided by 6 global collaborators. The repertoires were released in a freely available public database meant as a resource for research on the immune response to SARS-CoV-2. HLA class I and class II types, where available, came from metadata supplied by the sample provider rather than from assay-based typing. Sample metadata almost always included a de-identified subject ID, COVID-19 status, age in years and sex. Paper-wide results and their limitations: Clinical and demographic metadata were provided uncurated, with the amount varying by source and participant.

As encoded in the germline V gene, CDR1 is MNHEY while CDR2 is SVGAGI. Including the terminal cysteine and phenylalanine, the CDR3 comprises 16 residues. The sequence is cut down to CDR3 DNA, 48 bases in frame from base 1. The junction carries 16 bases between V and J, which are trimmed by 0 bases and 4 bases respectively. Whole blood was collected in K2EDTA tubes by collaborating institutions according to the institutions' own protocols. For TCRbeta analysis, collaborators shipped samples as frozen whole blood, isolated PBMCs, or DNA extracted from either of those sample types. As regards this clone: Its antigen remains undetermined. No per-base quality is available; no much larger clone lies one base away.

The immunoSEQ Assay, a bias-controlled multiplex PCR, was used to amplify TCRbeta CDR3 regions from genomic DNA. As for how the authors treated the data: Within the assay, amplification of reference gene primers was used to estimate how many nucleated cells each sample contained. Sequence reads were collapsed and filtered to measure the absolute abundance of every unique TCRbeta CDR3 rearrangement. For each sample, productive Simpson clonality was calculated as the square root of Simpson's diversity index over productive rearrangements. As stored in TCRdb, this immuneACCESS dataset retains in-frame rearrangements with V and J assigned. A fraction of the clones does not appear; measured against another copy, unresolved V genes explain less than half of the discrepancy, and the remainder lacks a known reason. The V and J calls and clone size come from that table; D and trimming were worked out from the DNA. The sample table records tens of thousands of clones; around three quarters of these occur just once. Of the sample, roughly an eighth falls within the top ten clones.

Material: peripheral blood. The sequence came from an older woman with acute or convalescent COVID-19. The rearranged segments are TRBV6-5 and TRBJ2-7; D gene: possibly TRBD1, on 5 matching bases. The CDR3 protein is CASSYSSQGVGYEQYF. The base sequence is TGTGCCAGCAGTTACTCCAGCCAGGGCGTAGGTTACGAGCAGTACTTC.